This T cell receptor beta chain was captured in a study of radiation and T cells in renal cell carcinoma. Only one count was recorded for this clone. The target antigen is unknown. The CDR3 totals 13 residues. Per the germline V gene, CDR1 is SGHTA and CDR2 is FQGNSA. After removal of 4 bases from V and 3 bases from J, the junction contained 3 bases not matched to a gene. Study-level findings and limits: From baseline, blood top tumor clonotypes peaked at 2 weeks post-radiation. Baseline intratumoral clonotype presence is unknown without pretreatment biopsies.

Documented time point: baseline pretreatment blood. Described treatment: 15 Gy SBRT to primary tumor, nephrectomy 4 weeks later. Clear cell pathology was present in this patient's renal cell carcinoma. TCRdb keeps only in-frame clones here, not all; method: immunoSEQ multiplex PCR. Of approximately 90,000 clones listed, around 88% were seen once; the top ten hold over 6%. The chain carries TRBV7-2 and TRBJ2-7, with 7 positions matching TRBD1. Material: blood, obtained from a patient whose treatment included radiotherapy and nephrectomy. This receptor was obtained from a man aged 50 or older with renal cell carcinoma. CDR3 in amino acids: CASSWDSDYEQYF. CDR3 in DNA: TGTGCCAGCAGCTGGGACAGTGACTACGAGCAGTACTTC.